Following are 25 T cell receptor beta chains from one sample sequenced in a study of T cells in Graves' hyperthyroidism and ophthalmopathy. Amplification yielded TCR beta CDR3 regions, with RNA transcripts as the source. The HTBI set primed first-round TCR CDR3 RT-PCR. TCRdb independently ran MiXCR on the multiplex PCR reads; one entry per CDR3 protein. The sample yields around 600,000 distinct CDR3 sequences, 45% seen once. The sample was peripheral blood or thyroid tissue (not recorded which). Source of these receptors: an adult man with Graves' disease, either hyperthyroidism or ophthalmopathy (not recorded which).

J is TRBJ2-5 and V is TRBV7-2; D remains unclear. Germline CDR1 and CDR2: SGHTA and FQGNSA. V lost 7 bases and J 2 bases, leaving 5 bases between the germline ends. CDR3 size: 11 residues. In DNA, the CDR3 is TGTGCCAGCAAAATACAAGAGACCCAGTACTTC. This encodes CASKIQETQYF.

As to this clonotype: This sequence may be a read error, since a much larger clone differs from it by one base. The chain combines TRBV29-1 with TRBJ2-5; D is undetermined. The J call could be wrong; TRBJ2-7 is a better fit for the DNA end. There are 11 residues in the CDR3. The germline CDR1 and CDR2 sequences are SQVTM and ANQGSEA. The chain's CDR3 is CSVGGILEQYF. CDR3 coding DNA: TGCAGCGTTGGGGGTATTCTCGAGCAGTACTTC.

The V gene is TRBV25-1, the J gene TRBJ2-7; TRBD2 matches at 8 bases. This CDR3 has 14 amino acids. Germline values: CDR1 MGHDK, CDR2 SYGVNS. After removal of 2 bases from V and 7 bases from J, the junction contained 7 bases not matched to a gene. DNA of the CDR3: TGTGCCAGCAGTGAAGGGACTAGGTCCAATGAGCAGTACTTC. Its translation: CASSEGTRSNEQYF.

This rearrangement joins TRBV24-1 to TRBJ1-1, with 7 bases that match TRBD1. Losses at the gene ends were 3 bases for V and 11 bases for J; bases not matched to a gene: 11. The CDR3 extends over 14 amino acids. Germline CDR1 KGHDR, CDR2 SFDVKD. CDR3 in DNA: TGTGCCACCAGTGATCCAAGACAGGGATTCGCGGCTTTCTTT. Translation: CATSDPRQGFAAFF.

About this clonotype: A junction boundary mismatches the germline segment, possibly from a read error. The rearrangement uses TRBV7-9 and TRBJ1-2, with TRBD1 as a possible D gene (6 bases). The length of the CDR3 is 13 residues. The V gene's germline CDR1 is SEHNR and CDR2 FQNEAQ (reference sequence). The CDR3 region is CACSPPGDYGYTF. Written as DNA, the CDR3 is TGTGCCTGCAGCCCCCCAGGGGACTATGGCTACACCTTC. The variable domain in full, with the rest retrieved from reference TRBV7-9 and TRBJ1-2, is DTGVSQNPRHKITKRGQNVTFRCDPISEHNRLYWYRQTLGQGPEFLTYFQNEAQLEKSRLLSDRFSAERPKGSFSTLEIQRTEQGDSAMYLCACSPPGDYGYTFGSGTRLTVV.

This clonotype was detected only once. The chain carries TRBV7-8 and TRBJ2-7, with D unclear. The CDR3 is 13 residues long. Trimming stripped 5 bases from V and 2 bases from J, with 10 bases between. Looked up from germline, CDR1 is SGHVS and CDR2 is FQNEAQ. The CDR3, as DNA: TGTGCCAGCAGCCAAGACAAAACCTACGAGCAGTACTTC. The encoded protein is CASSQDKTYEQYF. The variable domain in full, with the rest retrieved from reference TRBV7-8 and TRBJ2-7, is GAGVSQSPRYKVAKRGQDVALRCDPISGHVSLFWYQQALGQGPEFLTYFQNEAQLDKSGLPSDRFFAERPEGSVSTLKIQRTQQEDSAVYLCASSQDKTYEQYFGPGTRLTVT.

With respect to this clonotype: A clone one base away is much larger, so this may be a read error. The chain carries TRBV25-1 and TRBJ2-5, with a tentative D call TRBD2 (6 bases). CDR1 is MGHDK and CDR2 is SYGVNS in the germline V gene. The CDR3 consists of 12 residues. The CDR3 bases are TGTGCCACCAGTGAACCGGGAGAGACCCAGTGCTTC. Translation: CATSEPGETQCF. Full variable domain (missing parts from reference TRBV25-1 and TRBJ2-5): EADIYQTPRYLVIGTGKKITLECSQTMGHDKMYWYQQDPGMELHLIHYSYGVNSTEKGDLSSESTVSRIRTEHFPLTLESARPSHTSQYLCATSEPGETQCFGPGTRLLVL.

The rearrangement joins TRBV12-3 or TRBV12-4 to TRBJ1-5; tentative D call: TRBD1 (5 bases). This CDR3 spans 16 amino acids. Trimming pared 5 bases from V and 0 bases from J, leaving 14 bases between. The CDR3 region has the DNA TGTGCCAGCAGTAATTACGGGACCGATAGCAATCAGCCCCAGCATTTT. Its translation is CASSNYGTDSNQPQHF.

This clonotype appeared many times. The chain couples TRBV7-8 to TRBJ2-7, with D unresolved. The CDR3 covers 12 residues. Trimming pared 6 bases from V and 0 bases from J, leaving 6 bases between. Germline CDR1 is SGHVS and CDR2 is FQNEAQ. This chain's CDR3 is CASSPFSYEQYF. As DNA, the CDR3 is TGTGCCAGCAGTCCATTCTCCTACGAGCAGTACTTC.

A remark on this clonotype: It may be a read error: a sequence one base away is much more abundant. In nucleotides, the CDR3 is TGTGCCAGCAGCCCCGCGGAGGGGGCCTATGGCCACACCTTC. As protein: CASSPAEGAYGHTF. The chain combines TRBV7-4 with TRBJ1-2, with TRBD1 identical over 7 bases. The CDR3 sequence is 14 residues long. The germline V gene has CDR1 SGHVT and CDR2 SQSDAQ.

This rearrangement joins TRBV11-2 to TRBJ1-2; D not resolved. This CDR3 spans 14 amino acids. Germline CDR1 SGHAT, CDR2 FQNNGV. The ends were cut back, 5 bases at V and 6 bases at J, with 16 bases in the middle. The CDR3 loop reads CASSRTPGIHGYTF. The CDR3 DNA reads TGTGCCAGCAGCCGTACGCCTGGGATACATGGCTACACCTTC.

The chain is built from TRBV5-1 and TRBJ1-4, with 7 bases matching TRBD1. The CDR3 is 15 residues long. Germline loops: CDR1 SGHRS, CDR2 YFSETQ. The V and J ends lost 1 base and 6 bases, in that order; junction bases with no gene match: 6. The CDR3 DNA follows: TGCGCCAGCAGCTTGTCCGGGACAGCGGATGAAAAACTGTTTTTT. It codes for CASSLSGTADEKLFF. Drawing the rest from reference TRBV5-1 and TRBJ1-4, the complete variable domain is KAGVTQTPRYLIKTRGQQVTLSCSPISGHRSVSWYQQTPGQGLQFLFEYFSETQRNKGNFPGRFSGRQFSNSRSEMNVSTLELGDSALYLCASSLSGTADEKLFFGSGTQLSVL.

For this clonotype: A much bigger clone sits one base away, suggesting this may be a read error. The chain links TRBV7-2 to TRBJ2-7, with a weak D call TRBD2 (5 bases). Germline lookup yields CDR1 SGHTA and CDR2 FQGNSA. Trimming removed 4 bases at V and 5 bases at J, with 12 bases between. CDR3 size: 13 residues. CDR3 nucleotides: TGTGCCAGCAGCTCAGGCCCCGGGGACGAGCAGTACTTC. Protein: CASSSGPGDEQYF.

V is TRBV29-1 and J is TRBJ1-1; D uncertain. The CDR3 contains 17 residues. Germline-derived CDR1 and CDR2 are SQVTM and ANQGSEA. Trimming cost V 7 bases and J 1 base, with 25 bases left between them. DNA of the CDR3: TGCAGCGCCAGCAGTCAGGAGAGCTCCGTGGGGAACACTGAAGCTTTCTTT. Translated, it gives CSASSQESSVGNTEAFF.

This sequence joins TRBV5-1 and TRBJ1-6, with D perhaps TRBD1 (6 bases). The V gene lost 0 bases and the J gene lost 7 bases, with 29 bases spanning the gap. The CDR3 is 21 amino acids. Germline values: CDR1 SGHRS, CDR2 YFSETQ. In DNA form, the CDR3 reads TGCGCCAGCAGCTTGGAGCTACGGGATGTGTGGGACACCGCCGCGAATTCACCCCTCCACTTT. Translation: CASSLELRDVWDTAANSPLHF.

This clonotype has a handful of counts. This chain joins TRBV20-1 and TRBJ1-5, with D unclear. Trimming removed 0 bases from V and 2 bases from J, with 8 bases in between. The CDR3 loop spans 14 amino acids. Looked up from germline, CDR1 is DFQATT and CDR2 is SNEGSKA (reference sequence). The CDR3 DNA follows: TGCAGTGCTAGAGAGGGCCAGGGCAATCAGCCCCAGCATTTT. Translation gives CSAREGQGNQPQHF.

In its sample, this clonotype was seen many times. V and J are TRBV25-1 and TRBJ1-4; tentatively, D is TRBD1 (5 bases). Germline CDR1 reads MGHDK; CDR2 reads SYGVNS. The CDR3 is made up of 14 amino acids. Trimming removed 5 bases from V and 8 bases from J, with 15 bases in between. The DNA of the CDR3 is TGTGCCAGCAGTTTCGAGGGGAAAGGAGAAAAACTGTTTTTT. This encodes CASSFEGKGEKLFF.

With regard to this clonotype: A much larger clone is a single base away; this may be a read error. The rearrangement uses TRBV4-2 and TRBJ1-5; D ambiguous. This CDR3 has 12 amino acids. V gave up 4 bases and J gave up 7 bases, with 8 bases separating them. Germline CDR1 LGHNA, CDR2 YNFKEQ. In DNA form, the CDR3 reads TGTGCCAGCAGCCGAGAGCAGCAGCCCCAGCATTTT. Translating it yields CASSREQQPQHF.

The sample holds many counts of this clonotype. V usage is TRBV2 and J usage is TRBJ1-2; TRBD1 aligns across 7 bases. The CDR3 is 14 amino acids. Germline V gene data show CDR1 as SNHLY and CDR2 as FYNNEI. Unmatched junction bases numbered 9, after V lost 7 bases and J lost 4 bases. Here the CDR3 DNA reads TGTGCCAGCAACGACAGGGCGGGGACCTATGGCTACACCTTC. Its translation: CASNDRAGTYGYTF.

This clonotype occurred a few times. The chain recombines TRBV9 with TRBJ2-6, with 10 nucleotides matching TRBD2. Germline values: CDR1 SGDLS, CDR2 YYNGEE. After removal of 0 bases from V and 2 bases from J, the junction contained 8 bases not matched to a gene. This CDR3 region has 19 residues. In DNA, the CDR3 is TGTGCCAGCAGCGTAGCAGCGGGGGGGCCTATCCCTGGGGCCAACGTCCTGACTTTC. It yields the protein CASSVAAGGPIPGANVLTF. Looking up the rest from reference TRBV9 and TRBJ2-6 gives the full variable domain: DSGVTQTPKHLITATGQRVTLRCSPRSGDLSVYWYQQSLDQGLQFLIQYYNGEERAKGNILERFSAQQFPDLHSELNLSSLELGDSALYFCASSVAAGGPIPGANVLTFGAGSRLTVL.

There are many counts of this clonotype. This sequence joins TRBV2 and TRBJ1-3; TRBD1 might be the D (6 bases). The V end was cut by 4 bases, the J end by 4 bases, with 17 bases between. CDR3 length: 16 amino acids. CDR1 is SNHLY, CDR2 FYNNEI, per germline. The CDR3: CASSGYRALSGNTIYF. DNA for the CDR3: TGTGCCAGCAGTGGATACAGGGCTCTCTCGGGAAACACCATATATTTT.

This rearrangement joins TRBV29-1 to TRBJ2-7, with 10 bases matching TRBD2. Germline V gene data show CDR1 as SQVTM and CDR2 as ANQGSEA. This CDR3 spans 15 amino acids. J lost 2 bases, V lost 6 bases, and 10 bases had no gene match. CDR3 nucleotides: TGCAGCGTGCTAGGGAGCGGGAGGGCCCCCTACGAGCAGTACTTC. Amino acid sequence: CSVLGSGRAPYEQYF.

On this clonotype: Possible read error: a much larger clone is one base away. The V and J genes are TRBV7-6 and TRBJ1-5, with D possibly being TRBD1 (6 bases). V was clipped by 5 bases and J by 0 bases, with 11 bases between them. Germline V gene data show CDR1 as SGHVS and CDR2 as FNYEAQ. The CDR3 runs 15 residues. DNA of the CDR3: TGTGCCAGCAGCCAAGGACAGAGTAGCAATCAGCCCCAGCATTTT. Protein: CASSQGQSSNQPQHF.

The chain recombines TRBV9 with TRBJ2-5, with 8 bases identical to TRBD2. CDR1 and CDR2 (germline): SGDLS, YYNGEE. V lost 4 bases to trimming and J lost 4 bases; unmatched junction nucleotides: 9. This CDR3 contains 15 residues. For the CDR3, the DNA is TGTGCCAGCAGCCGGGAGGGGGAACGGCGAGAGACCCAGTACTTC. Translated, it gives CASSREGERRETQYF.

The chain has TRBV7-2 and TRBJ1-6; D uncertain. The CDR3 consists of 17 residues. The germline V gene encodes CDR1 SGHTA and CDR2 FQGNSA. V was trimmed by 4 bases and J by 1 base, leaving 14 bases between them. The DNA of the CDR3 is TGTGCCAGCAGCTCCCAAGGGAGGTCGTCCTATAATTCACCCCTCCACTTT. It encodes CASSSQGRSSYNSPLHF.